This T cell receptor (beta chain) is drawn from a study of a mutant IDH1 vaccine in newly diagnosed glioma. Turning to the study itself: Vaccines began 4-6 weeks after radiotherapy alone, or with temozolomide cycles. The therapy given earlier, which was standard therapy, consisted of radiotherapy, temozolomide, or both, and most of the patients received both.

The time point: week 47, end of study. Doses of 300 ug of mutant IDH1 20-mer peptide were given with topical imiquimod. Vaccination of patients was performed eight times, in weeks 1, 3, 5, 7, 11, 15, 19 and 23. Profiling relied on immunoSEQ multiplex PCR, and the TCRdb table lists in-frame clones only, not all of them. This sample has fewer than 85,000 clones, with approximately 78% found just once. Findings of the study overall: Induction of immune responses by the vaccine occurred in about 95% of patients.

The CDR3 totals 15 residues. Per germline, CDR1 MDHEN and CDR2 SYDVKM. With 6 bases clipped from V and 2 bases from J, the junction kept 5 bases outside the gene matches. There are a few counts of this clone. Its antigen is not identified. The chain carries TRBV28 and TRBJ2-2; 8 bases map to TRBD2. The starting material was PBMCs, obtained from a glioma patient whose treatment included an IDH1 peptide vaccine. The sequence came from a man between 40 and 49 years old with glioma. CDR3 amino acids: CASRSSGSNTGELFF. In DNA, the CDR3 is TGTGCCAGCAGATCCAGCGGGAGCAACACCGGGGAGCTGTTTTTT.